Each of the 22 T cell receptor beta chains below was sequenced from the same sample in a study of cytomegalovirus exposure and HLA in healthy donors. PCR primers comprised 60 Vbeta and 13 Jbeta primers. The repertoire was sequenced with immunoSEQ multiplex PCR; TCRdb's copy has only in-frame clones and lacks some. Here the sample spans 90,000 to 150,000 clones, about 68% being singletons. Sample: PBMCs. These receptors were collected from a woman aged 45-65 years in good health and CMV-seropositive.

This clone was seen a handful of times. V usage is TRBV7-5 and J usage is TRBJ1-1; the table's D call TRBD1 went unverified against the DNA. TRBV7-5 is tagged as a pseudogene. This CDR3 is built from 13 residues. The CDR3 DNA sequence: TGTGTTCAACCGTCTGGGACAGGAGGTGAAGCTTTCTTT. Protein product: CVQPSGTGGEAFF.

The chain couples TRBV15 to TRBJ2-1; TRBD2 aligns across 9 bases. CDR1 is LNHNV and CDR2 is YYDKDF in the germline V gene (reference sequence). The CDR3 is 19 amino acids. V lost 3 bases to trimming and J lost 4 bases; unmatched junction nucleotides: 16. The CDR3 sequence: CATSSQGSSGITRYNEQFF. CDR3 coding DNA: TGTGCCACCAGCAGTCAGGGGTCTAGCGGGATTACTCGGTACAATGAGCAGTTCTTC.

This clone has only one observation. This CDR3 reads CAISTDMDRSAGELFF. Written as DNA, the CDR3 is TGTGCCATCAGTACAGATATGGACAGGAGCGCCGGGGAGCTGTTTTTT. This chain links TRBV10-3 with TRBJ2-2; TRBD1 matches 7 bases. The CDR3 sequence is 16 residues long. J lost 6 bases, V lost 5 bases, and 12 bases had no gene match. Germline lookup yields CDR1 ENHRY and CDR2 SYGVKD.

The chain has TRBV4-1 and TRBJ1-6; TRBD1 matches at 10 bases. V lost 2 bases and J lost 10; bases outside the gene matches: 8. The CDR3 has 16 amino acids. CDR1 and CDR2 from the germline V gene are MGHRA and YSYEKL. CDR3 protein: CASSQKGTGEMSPLHF. CDR3 DNA: TGCGCCAGCAGCCAAAAAGGGACAGGGGAAATGTCACCCCTCCACTTT.

About this clone: Sequence at one end of the junction differs from germline and may be a read error. The chain employs TRBV5-6 and TRBJ1-5; D is unresolved. The CDR3 runs 13 residues. CDR1 is SGHDT, CDR2 YYEEEE, per germline. Written as DNA, the CDR3 is TGTGCCAGCAGCTTGGCTCAAAATCAGTCCCAGCATTTT. It is translated as CASSLAQNQSQHF.

This chain joins TRBV28 and TRBJ1-4, with no clear D. The CDR3 runs to 15 residues. V was shortened by 6 bases and J by 3 bases, with 14 bases between the two germline ends. From germline, CDR1 is MDHEN and CDR2 SYDVKM. Here the CDR3 DNA reads TGTGCCAGCAGCCTATTGGCGGGGTCTAATGAAAAACTGTTTTTT. It specifies CASSLLAGSNEKLFF.

The CDR3 reads CASKGAGPGGNEQFF. As DNA, the CDR3 is TGTGCCAGCAAAGGGGCGGGACCAGGAGGGAATGAGCAGTTCTTC. The chain links TRBV7-2 to TRBJ2-1; TRBD2 is a possible D gene (6 bases). The V end lost 7 bases, the J end lost 7 bases, and 20 bases lay between the germline ends. Germline V lookup: CDR1 SGHTA, CDR2 FQGNSA. This CDR3 is 15 amino acids long.

V usage is TRBV5-1 and J usage is TRBJ1-1; D uncertain. Germline V gives CDR1 SGHRS, CDR2 YFSETQ. This CDR3 has 13 residues. Trimming stripped 4 bases from V and 5 bases from J, with 12 bases between. CDR3: CASSRGPSTEAFF. Written as DNA, the CDR3 is TGCGCCAGCAGCCGAGGTCCGTCAACTGAAGCTTTCTTT.

The V and J genes are TRBV5-1 and TRBJ1-4; TRBD1 might be the D (6 bases). CDR3 length: 15 amino acids. V lost 4 bases and J lost 4, with 14 bases in between. Germline V CDR1 and CDR2: SGHRS, YFSETQ. The DNA of the CDR3 is TGCGCCAGCAGCGCGGAACAGGGCCGTAATGAAAAACTGTTTTTT. Its translation: CASSAEQGRNEKLFF. Full variable domain (outside the CDR3, taken from reference TRBV5-1 and TRBJ1-4): KAGVTQTPRYLIKTRGQQVTLSCSPISGHRSVSWYQQTPGQGLQFLFEYFSETQRNKGNFPGRFSGRQFSNSRSEMNVSTLELGDSALYLCASSAEQGRNEKLFFGSGTQLSVL.

This chain joins TRBV2 and TRBJ2-7, with 11 bases fitting TRBD2. The germline CDR1 and CDR2 sequences are SNHLY and FYNNEI. J gave up 0 bases and V 4 bases, and 11 bases lay outside the gene matches. The CDR3 spans 18 residues. The DNA for the CDR3 is TGTGCCAGCAGTGCTTGGCTAGCGGGAGGCCCATTCTCCTACGAGCAGTACTTC. Residues: CASSAWLAGGPFSYEQYF.

The chain carries TRBV7-2 and TRBJ2-1, with TRBD2 identical over 9 bases. Losses at the gene ends were 7 bases for V and 6 bases for J; bases not matched to a gene: 4. The germline V gene encodes CDR1 SGHTA and CDR2 FQGNSA. The CDR3 covers 13 residues. For the CDR3, the DNA is TGTGCCAGCAACCCACTAGCGGGCAATGAGCAGTTCTTC. Protein sequence: CASNPLAGNEQFF.

The gene calls are TRBV5-1 and TRBJ2-1, with D hard to call. CDR1 is SGHRS and CDR2 is YFSETQ in the germline V gene. Trimming stripped 4 bases from V and 5 bases from J, with 13 bases between. The CDR3 contains 14 residues. The CDR3 spells CASSPFVTNNEQFF. CDR3 nucleotides: TGCGCCAGCAGCCCTTTTGTCACTAACAATGAGCAGTTCTTC.

The rearrangement uses TRBV18 and TRBJ1-1, with a possible D match to TRBD1 (5 bases). The CDR3 spans 15 residues. Per the germline V gene, CDR1 is KGHSH and CDR2 is LQKENI. Trimming removed 2 bases from V and 1 base from J, with 11 bases in between. CDR3 loop: CASSPSGTGNTEAFF. CDR3 in DNA: TGTGCCAGCTCACCATCGGGGACTGGGAACACTGAAGCTTTCTTT.

The V gene is TRBV27, the J gene TRBJ1-1; perhaps TRBD1 as D (6 bases). Germline CDR1 is MNHEY and CDR2 is SMNVEV (reference sequence). The ends were cut back, 3 bases at V and 1 base at J, with 12 bases in the middle. The CDR3 is 15 residues long. CDR3 sequence: CASSFPGQSNTEAFF. The CDR3 DNA reads TGTGCCAGCAGTTTCCCCGGACAGTCGAACACTGAAGCTTTCTTT.

CDR3 residues: CASSLGYQETQYF. The CDR3 DNA sequence: TGTGCCAGCAGCCTCGGGTACCAAGAGACCCAGTACTTC. This sequence joins TRBV13 and TRBJ2-5; D is unclear. V lost 5 bases to trimming and J lost 0 bases, with 7 bases between them. Germline-derived CDR1 and CDR2 are PRHDT and FYEKMQ (reference sequence). The CDR3 extends over 13 amino acids.

The chain uses TRBV4-3 and TRBJ1-1; unclear D gene. Germline V gives CDR1 LGHNA, CDR2 YSLEER. CDR3 length: 19 residues. With 0 bases removed from V and 0 bases from J, the gap between germline ends came to 20 bases. DNA for the CDR3: TGCGCCAGCAGCCAAGATAGGCCCTACGCTGGCGACATGAACACTGAAGCTTTCTTT. This codes for CASSQDRPYAGDMNTEAFF.

The chain is built from TRBV2 and TRBJ2-3; 13 nucleotides line up with TRBD2. The ends lost 6 bases at V and 9 bases at J; junction bases unmatched: 12. The germline V gene encodes CDR1 SNHLY and CDR2 FYNNEI. The length of the CDR3 is 16 residues. CDR3 nucleotides: TGTGCCAGCAGAAAGACTAGCGGGGGGCTAGGAGGAACGCAGTATTTT. Protein sequence: CASRKTSGGLGGTQYF. Full variable domain (missing parts from reference TRBV2 and TRBJ2-3): EPEVTQTPSHQVTQMGQEVILRCVPISNHLYFYWYRQILGQKVEFLVSFYNNEISEKSEIFDDQFSVERPDGSNFTLKIRSTKLEDSAMYFCASRKTSGGLGGTQYFGPGTRLTVL.

The J gene is TRBJ1-1, the V gene TRBV30; 10 bases match TRBD1. Unmatched junction bases numbered 5, after V lost 5 bases and J lost 5 bases. The germline V gene has CDR1 GTSNPN and CDR2 SVGIG (reference sequence). The CDR3 spans 13 residues. The CDR3 loop is CAWAGQGGTEAFF. The CDR3 coding sequence is TGTGCCTGGGCAGGACAGGGGGGGACTGAAGCTTTCTTT.

The chain has TRBV30 and TRBJ2-1; D is ambiguous. This CDR3 has 13 amino acids. The germline CDR1 and CDR2 sequences are GTSNPN and SVGIG (reference sequence). V lost 3 bases and J 0 bases, leaving 6 bases between the germline ends. CDR3 DNA: TGTGCCTGGAGCCGTTACTCCTACAATGAGCAGTTCTTC. It specifies CAWSRYSYNEQFF.

The V and J genes are TRBV6-1 and TRBJ1-6; D uncertain. CDR1 is MNHNS and CDR2 is SASEGT in the germline V gene. Trimming shortened V by 1 base and J by 5 bases, and 9 bases separated the two germline ends. The CDR3 sequence is 15 residues long. The CDR3 sequence: CASSEGGTHNSPLHF. The CDR3 nucleotides are TGTGCCAGCAGTGAAGGAGGCACCCATAATTCACCCCTCCACTTT.

CDR3 DNA: TGTGCCAGCAGCCAAGAAGGAGGATTCTCCTATAATTCACCCCTCCACTTT. Its protein is CASSQEGGFSYNSPLHF. The chain is built from TRBV14 and TRBJ1-6, with no clear D. Trimming took off 0 bases at V and 0 bases at J, with 9 bases between the two ends. The CDR3 contains 17 residues. Germline assignment: CDR1 SGHDN and CDR2 FVKESK. Supplemented by reference TRBV14 and TRBJ1-6, the full variable domain reads EAGVTQFPSHSVIEKGQTVTLRCDPISGHDNLYWYRRVMGKEIKFLLHFVKESKQDESGMPNNRFLAERTGGTYSTLKVQPAELEDSGVYFCASSQEGGFSYNSPLHFGNGTRLTVT.

The rearrangement joins TRBV6-5 to TRBJ2-5; possible D gene TRBD1, 6 bases. Trimming shortened V by 5 bases and J by 7 bases, and 17 bases separated the two germline ends. CDR1 is MNHEY and CDR2 is SVGAGI in the germline V gene. The CDR3 sequence is 14 residues long. The DNA of the CDR3 is TGTGCCAGCAGTAACACAGGGTATCGGGGGACCCAGTACTTC. Translated, it gives CASSNTGYRGTQYF.